The entry that follows covers one T cell receptor (beta chain) sequence. The sample belongs to a study of Ad26.COV2.S vaccination and SARS-CoV-2 variants. Stated treatment: around 19 received Ad26.COV2.S at low or high dose, single or two shots; several received placebo; per-sample allocation not given. After the first vaccine or placebo injection, samples were drawn on day 63. The CDR3 consists of 12 residues. Germline CDR1 reads WNHNN; CDR2 reads SYGVQD (reference sequence). V shed 6 bases and J shed 9 bases, with 15 bases lying between them. Profiled with immunoSEQ multiplex PCR; TCRdb holds only in-frame clones, not every one. The data hold roughly 350,000 clones, with roughly 91% observed a single time.

Here the sequenced sample was peripheral blood, taken in a trial of Ad26.COV2.S vaccine versus placebo. The sequence came from a person aged 18-60 years who received the Ad26.COV2.S COVID-19 vaccine or a placebo. The V and J genes are TRBV10-1 and TRBJ2-7; D might be TRBD1 (5 bases). The CDR3 sequence: CASSETRVPQYF. The DNA for the CDR3 is TGCGCCAGCAGCGAAACCAGGGTTCCGCAGTACTTC.